Shown below are 13 T cell receptor beta chains from a single sample sequenced in a study of cytomegalovirus exposure and HLA in healthy donors. Use of 60 Vbeta and 13 Jbeta primers characterized the PCR. The data were produced by immunoSEQ multiplex PCR, yet TCRdb's version contains in-frame clones alone and is incomplete. Among more than 95,000 clones, more than 75% were seen once, and the ten largest hold roughly an eighth. Sequences were obtained from PBMCs. The receptors originated from an older woman in good health and CMV-seropositive.

The chain has TRBV2 and TRBJ1-1; 7 nucleotides line up with TRBD1. This CDR3 comprises 14 residues. V shed 7 bases, J shed 4 bases, and the junction held 9 bases outside the gene matches. Germline CDR1 is SNHLY and CDR2 is FYNNEI. The CDR3 region is CASIGNRGGTEAFF. The CDR3, as DNA: TGTGCCAGCATAGGTAACAGGGGTGGCACTGAAGCTTTCTTT.

V is TRBV18 and J is TRBJ2-7; TRBD1 matches 9 bases. Germline CDR1 reads KGHSH; CDR2 reads LQKENI. This CDR3 comprises 14 residues. Losses at the gene ends were 2 bases for V and 5 bases for J; bases not matched to a gene: 4. DNA of the CDR3: TGTGCCAGCTCACCAACAGGGGGCGCCAACGAGCAGTACTTC. Its protein product is CASSPTGGANEQYF.

The chain uses TRBV5-1 and TRBJ1-1, with 8 bases matching TRBD1. The germline V gene has CDR1 SGHRS and CDR2 YFSETQ. The CDR3 totals 16 residues. Trimming took 0 bases from V and 4 from J; bases not matched to a gene: 8. The CDR3 DNA sequence: TGCGCCAGCAGCTTGGGGCAGGGGGCGGGAGTCACTGAAGCTTTCTTT. The encoded protein is CASSLGQGAGVTEAFF.

The genes are TRBV27 and TRBJ2-5, with TRBD1 identical over 10 bases. The J call may be wrong; the DNA end is better matched by TRBJ2-7. Germline CDR1 is MNHEY and CDR2 is SMNVEV (reference sequence). The CDR3 is 15 residues long. This CDR3 is CASRNPGQGIHEQYF. CDR3 bases: TGTGCCAGCAGAAACCCGGGACAGGGGATCCACGAGCAGTACTTC.

This clone came up once. The V gene is TRBV5-6, the J gene TRBJ1-2, with 10 bases that match TRBD1. The germline gives CDR1 SGHDT, CDR2 YYEEEE. This CDR3 has 14 amino acids. The V segment lost 4 bases and the J segment 5 bases; nucleotides outside the gene matches: 5. This CDR3 reads CASSTRTGGYGYTF. As DNA, the CDR3 is TGTGCCAGCAGCACCAGGACAGGGGGATATGGCTACACCTTC.

This clone was seen more than once but under ten times. The gene calls are TRBV19 and TRBJ2-7; 8 nucleotides match TRBD1. The germline V gene encodes CDR1 LNHDA and CDR2 SQIVND (reference sequence). The CDR3 loop spans 15 amino acids. The ends lost 5 bases at V and 0 bases at J; junction bases unmatched: 6. The CDR3 DNA is TGTGCCAGTAGTTTCGGGACAGGAAGCTCCTACGAGCAGTACTTC. The encoded protein is CASSFGTGSSYEQYF.

The chain couples TRBV5-6 to TRBJ1-6, with D perhaps TRBD1 (6 bases). Germline V lookup: CDR1 SGHDT, CDR2 YYEEEE. V dropped 4 bases and J dropped 5 bases, with 13 bases sitting between them. This CDR3 region has 15 residues. The CDR3 sequence: CASSLQGKHNSPLHF. The CDR3 region has the DNA TGTGCCAGCAGCCTACAGGGAAAGCATAATTCACCCCTCCACTTT.

The rearrangement uses TRBV11-2 and TRBJ2-3; possibly TRBD2 for D (6 bases). Trimming cost V 4 bases and J 2 bases, with 13 bases left between them. Germline-derived CDR1 and CDR2 are SGHAT and FQNNGV. This CDR3 is built from 15 residues. The CDR3 DNA reads TGTGCCAGCAGCTCCCCGACTAGAAACACAGATACGCAGTATTTT. This translates into CASSSPTRNTDTQYF. The entire variable domain, with the rest obtained from reference TRBV11-2 and TRBJ2-3, is as follows: EAGVAQSPRYKIIEKRQSVAFWCNPISGHATLYWYQQILGQGPKLLIQFQNNGVVDDSQLPKDRFSAERLKGVDSTLKIQPAKLEDSAVYLCASSSPTRNTDTQYFGPGTRLTVL.

Here the CDR3 reads CASSPRGEETQYF. The CDR3 DNA follows: TGTGCCAGCTCACCACGGGGGGAGGAGACCCAGTACTTC. This chain uses TRBV18 with TRBJ2-5, with D tentatively TRBD2 (6 bases). The CDR3 extends over 13 amino acids. Per the germline V gene, CDR1 is KGHSH and CDR2 is LQKENI. Trimming removed 1 base at V and 5 bases at J, with 8 bases between. Together with reference TRBV18 and TRBJ2-5, the CDR3 gives the full variable domain: NAGVMQNPRHLVRRRGQEARLRCSPMKGHSHVYWYRQLPEEGLKFMVYLQKENIIDESGMPKERFSAEFPKEGPSILRIQQVVRGDSAAYFCASSPRGEETQYFGPGTRLLVL.

The genes are TRBV4-1 and TRBJ1-4, with a weak D call TRBD1 (5 bases). The CDR3 is 22 amino acids. The V end was cut by 2 bases, the J end by 0 bases, with 28 bases between. Germline V gene lookup returns CDR1 MGHRA and CDR2 YSYEKL. The CDR3 loop is CASSQTPGLKTKFIATNEKLFF. CDR3 bases: TGCGCCAGCAGCCAAACCCCAGGGTTAAAAACCAAATTTATAGCAACTAATGAAAAACTGTTTTTT.

The rearrangement uses TRBV6-5 and TRBJ2-7, with D uncertain. V shed 7 bases and J shed 11 bases, with 21 bases lying between them. In germline, CDR1 is MNHEY, CDR2 SVGAGI. The CDR3 covers 13 residues. CDR3 protein: CASTHMGTARKYF. The CDR3 nucleotides are TGTGCCAGCACCCACATGGGTACAGCCCGTAAGTACTTC.

The CDR3 DNA is TGTGCCAGCAGCGGCCGGAGGGCCGGTACCGGGGAGCTGTTTTTT. Translating it yields CASSGRRAGTGELFF. V usage is TRBV11-2 and J usage is TRBJ2-2, with a possible D match to TRBD2 (6 bases). The CDR3 consists of 15 residues. V lost 5 bases, J lost 5 bases, and 15 bases lay in between. In germline, CDR1 is SGHAT, CDR2 FQNNGV.

The chain is built from TRBV30 and TRBJ2-3, with D tentatively TRBD1 (6 bases). The CDR3 totals 16 residues. The germline CDR1 and CDR2 sequences are GTSNPN and SVGIG (reference sequence). V shed 0 bases and J shed 5 bases, with 18 bases lying between them. CDR3 amino acids: CAWSVQGPGPGDTQYF. The CDR3, as DNA: TGTGCCTGGAGTGTACAGGGACCGGGTCCAGGAGATACGCAGTATTTT.